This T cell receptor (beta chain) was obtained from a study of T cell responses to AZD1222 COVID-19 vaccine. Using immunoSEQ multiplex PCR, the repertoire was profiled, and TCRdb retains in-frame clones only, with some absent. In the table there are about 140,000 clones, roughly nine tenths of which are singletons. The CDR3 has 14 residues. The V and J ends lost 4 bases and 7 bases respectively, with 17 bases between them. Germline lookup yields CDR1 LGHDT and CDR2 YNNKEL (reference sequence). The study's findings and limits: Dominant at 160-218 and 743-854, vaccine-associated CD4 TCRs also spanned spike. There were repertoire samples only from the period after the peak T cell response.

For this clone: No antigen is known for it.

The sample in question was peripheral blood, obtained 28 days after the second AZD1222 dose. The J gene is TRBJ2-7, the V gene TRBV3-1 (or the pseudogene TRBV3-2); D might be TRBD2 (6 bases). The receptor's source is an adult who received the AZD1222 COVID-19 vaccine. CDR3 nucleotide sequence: TGTGCCAGCAGCCGGCGGGGCCCCCTGGGGGAGCAGTACTTC. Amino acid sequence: CASSRRGPLGEQYF.